This T cell receptor beta chain was sequenced during a study of blood T cell repertoires in COVID-19. Study in general: Sample material is recorded as cDNA or gDNA derived from T cells, B-cell-depleted T cells, or PBMCs.

This clone was detected only a few times. Original processing methods: Estimates of nucleated cell counts were drawn from the amplification of reference gene primers. Clones were read by immunoSEQ multiplex PCR, and TCRdb kept only the in-frame ones, dropping some. The V and J calls and clone size come from that table; D and trimming were worked out from the DNA. The sample yields 130,000 to 150,000 clones, 88% seen once. The source is a human donor in a cohort sampled during active COVID-19. The sample consisted of peripheral blood.

The CDR3 reads CASSYGGNDQPQHF. The CDR3 nucleotides are TGTGCCAGCAGTTACGGGGGGAACGATCAGCCCCAGCATTTT. J is TRBJ1-5 and V is TRBV27, with D possibly TRBD1 on 5 matching bases. Germline V gene lookup returns CDR1 MNHEY and CDR2 SMNVEV (reference sequence). V shed 4 bases and J shed 5 bases, with 12 bases lying between them. CDR3 length: 14 residues.